Each of the 22 T cell receptor beta chains below was sequenced from the same sample in a study of identical twins' blood T cells (dated by TCRdb to the early 2010s). Preparation of the library involved 5' RACE. The sequencing machine was an Illumina Genome Analyzer IIx. Through fastp at Q25 and MiXCR, TCRdb rebuilt clones from the public reads, retaining in-frame beta chains. Identical CDR3 protein sequences are pooled into one entry, listed with their most common genes and DNA. Across this sample there are fewer than 450,000 distinct CDR3 sequences, with under 30% seen only once. Approximately 6.6% of the sample is held by the ten biggest clonotypes. Sequenced input: PBMCs. The source is a woman between 18 and 55 years old in good health.

This chain joins TRBV12-5 and TRBJ1-1; 7 nucleotides line up with TRBD1. This CDR3 region has 13 residues. V dropped 7 bases and J dropped 6; count of bases not matched to a gene: 8. Germline CDR1 reads LGHNT; CDR2 reads FRNRAP. The CDR3 spells CASVRQGLAEAFF. The CDR3 coding sequence is TGTGCTAGTGTTAGACAGGGCTTGGCTGAAGCTTTCTTT.

The V call is TRBV11-2, the J call TRBJ2-2, with D perhaps matching TRBD2 (5 bases). V lost 0 bases and J 6 bases, leaving 8 bases between the germline ends. CDR3 length: 14 amino acids. Germline-derived CDR1 and CDR2 are SGHAT and FQNNGV. The CDR3: CASSLDVGAGELFF. The CDR3 DNA reads as TGTGCCAGCAGCTTAGACGTCGGGGCCGGGGAGCTGTTTTTT.

The table lists this clonotype with a count of one. The chain couples TRBV24-1 to TRBJ2-4; unclear D gene. This CDR3 region has 14 residues. Per the germline V gene, CDR1 is KGHDR and CDR2 is SFDVKD. Trimming removed 2 bases from V and 0 bases from J, with 4 bases in between. The CDR3 loop reads CATSDSRAKNIQYF. CDR3 DNA sequence: TGTGCCACCAGTGATTCGCGAGCCAAAAACATTCAGTACTTC.

Only one count was recorded for this clonotype. This rearrangement joins TRBV6-5 to TRBJ2-7; D may correspond to TRBD1 or TRBD2 (5 bases each). In germline, CDR1 is MNHEY, CDR2 SVGAGI. Trimming cost V 5 bases and J 0 bases, with 14 bases left between them. This CDR3 is built from 15 residues. As DNA, the CDR3 is TGTGCCAGCAGTGGGACGCCTTCTCCCTCCTACGAGCAGTACTTC. Translated, it gives CASSGTPSPSYEQYF.

The chain is built from TRBV20-1 and TRBJ1-1; 7 positions match TRBD1. The junction had 5 bases not matched to a gene; V was cut back by 3 bases and J by 1 base. CDR3 size: 14 residues. Germline V gene sequence: CDR1 DFQATT, CDR2 SNEGSKA (reference sequence). CDR3 bases: TGCAGTGCTAGGGGATACAGGGGGAACACTGAAGCTTTCTTT. Translated: CSARGYRGNTEAFF.

Regarding this clonotype: This may be a read error: a much more frequent sequence differs by one nucleotide. The chain links TRBV29-1 to TRBJ2-3, with D perhaps matching TRBD1 (5 bases). This CDR3 has 12 amino acids. CDR1 is SQVTM, CDR2 ANQGSEA, per germline. The CDR3 here is CSVDETTGTQYF. CDR3 sequence (DNA): TGCAGCGTTGATGAGACCACAGGTACGCAGTATTTT.

This clonotype was recorded once. Given a much more abundant clone one base away, this may be a read error. The chain uses TRBV2 and TRBJ2-6; TRBD1 might be the D (5 bases). Germline CDR1 is SNHLY and CDR2 is FYNNEI. The length of the CDR3 is 14 residues. CDR3 in amino acids: CASSTGAGASVLTF. The DNA of the CDR3 is TGTGCCAGCAGTACAGGTGCTGGGGCCAGCGTCCTGACTTTC.

The chain links TRBV2 to TRBJ2-7, with D possibly TRBD1 on 5 matching bases. The CDR3 length is 13 residues. Trimming stripped 7 bases from V and 6 bases from J, with 16 bases between. Germline V gene sequence: CDR1 SNHLY, CDR2 FYNNEI. This CDR3 is CASKLQTAFEQYF. DNA for the CDR3: TGTGCCAGCAAACTCCAGACAGCGTTCGAGCAGTACTTC.

This chain joins TRBV29-1 and TRBJ1-2; D remains unclear. Per germline, CDR1 SQVTM and CDR2 ANQGSEA. Trimming removed 5 bases from V and 8 bases from J, with 12 bases in between. The length of the CDR3 is 11 residues. The CDR3 DNA reads TGCAGCGTTCACAGCTCGGTCGGCTACACCTTC. Translation: CSVHSSVGYTF.

This clonotype appeared a few times. The V call is TRBV6-1, the J call TRBJ2-1; D might be TRBD2 (6 bases). Germline assignment: CDR1 MNHNS and CDR2 SASEGT. The CDR3 is 12 amino acids. The V end was cut by 10 bases, the J end by 10 bases, with 17 bases between. This CDR3 reads CAIRSGGREQFF. For the CDR3, the DNA is TGTGCCATTAGATCCGGGGGAAGGGAGCAGTTCTTC.

Many counts were recorded for this clonotype. V usage is TRBV5-1 and J usage is TRBJ2-3, with D unclear. V was trimmed by 0 bases and J by 2 bases, leaving 7 bases between them. The germline V gene encodes CDR1 SGHRS and CDR2 YFSETQ. The CDR3 runs 14 residues. In DNA form, the CDR3 reads TGCGCCAGCAGCTTGGGGCAGTCCACAGATACGCAGTATTTT. This codes for CASSLGQSTDTQYF. Variable domain in full (rest from reference TRBV5-1 and TRBJ2-3): KAGVTQTPRYLIKTRGQQVTLSCSPISGHRSVSWYQQTPGQGLQFLFEYFSETQRNKGNFPGRFSGRQFSNSRSEMNVSTLELGDSALYLCASSLGQSTDTQYFGPGTRLTVL.

This clonotype has more than one count but fewer than ten. This sequence joins TRBV5-1 and TRBJ1-3; unclear D gene. The V end was cut by 4 bases, the J end by 0 bases, with 14 bases between. This CDR3 comprises 16 residues. Germline V gives CDR1 SGHRS, CDR2 YFSETQ. The CDR3 DNA reads TGCGCCAGCAGCCCTCAACTCCAGCGCTCTGGAAACACCATATATTTT. Protein: CASSPQLQRSGNTIYF.

The chain joins TRBV19 to TRBJ1-1, with D unclear. Germline assignment: CDR1 LNHDA and CDR2 SQIVND (reference sequence). V was trimmed by 6 bases and J by 11 bases, leaving 25 bases between them. The CDR3 extends over 15 amino acids. CDR3 nucleotides: TGTGCCAGTAGCGATCAACTTCGGGCCGCCGGTTCGGCTTTCTTT. It codes for CASSDQLRAAGSAFF.

The sample holds a few counts of this clonotype. This rearrangement joins TRBV20-1 to TRBJ2-1, with TRBD2 matching over 13 bases. Germline values: CDR1 DFQATT, CDR2 SNEGSKA (reference sequence). J was trimmed by 3 bases and V by 6 bases; bases with no gene match: 5. CDR3 length: 15 amino acids. DNA of the CDR3: TGCAGTGCAGGGACTAGCGGGATAATCTACAATGAGCAGTTCTTC. Protein product: CSAGTSGIIYNEQFF.

CDR3 in DNA: TGCAGTGCTAGGCAAGGACCTCTGGCCTACGAGCAGTACTTC. Translation gives CSARQGPLAYEQYF. The chain is built from TRBV20-1 and TRBJ2-7, with D uncertain. The CDR3 sequence is 14 residues long. The germline CDR1 and CDR2 sequences are DFQATT and SNEGSKA (reference sequence). Trimming stripped 3 bases from V and 2 bases from J, with 14 bases between.

This clonotype has just a few counts. V usage is TRBV9 and J usage is TRBJ2-1; D gene ambiguous. CDR3 length equals 12 residues. Germline CDR1 is SGDLS and CDR2 is YYNGEE. V was pared by 0 bases and J by 10 bases, with 8 bases between. CDR3 protein: CASSVAPPEQFF. CDR3 coding DNA: TGTGCCAGCAGCGTAGCTCCCCCGGAGCAGTTCTTC.

To note about this clonotype: One base away lies a much larger clone, so this may be a sequencing read error. V usage is TRBV6-1 and J usage is TRBJ1-2, with TRBD1 as a possible D gene (6 bases). This CDR3 has 13 amino acids. Germline CDR1 MNHNS, CDR2 SASEGT. The CDR3 protein is CDSSRDTGYGYTF. The CDR3 coding sequence is TGTGACAGCAGTCGGGACACCGGTTATGGCTACACCTTC.

This clonotype occurred many times. This chain joins TRBV29-1 and TRBJ1-2; 7 positions match TRBD1. V gave up 4 bases and J gave up 4 bases; unmatched junction bases: 9. From germline, CDR1 is SQVTM and CDR2 ANQGSEA. The CDR3 runs to 14 residues. The CDR3 loop reads CSVGEGQRFYGYTF. As DNA, the CDR3 is TGCAGCGTTGGGGAGGGACAGCGCTTCTATGGCTACACCTTC.

The V and J genes are TRBV6-5 and TRBJ1-1; TRBD1 might be the D (5 bases). The ends were cut back, 6 bases at V and 1 base at J, with 9 bases in the middle. CDR1 is MNHEY and CDR2 is SVGAGI in the germline V gene. The CDR3 is 13 residues long. The CDR3: CASRGAQNTEAFF. The CDR3 DNA is TGTGCCAGCAGAGGGGCACAGAACACTGAAGCTTTCTTT.

This rearrangement joins TRBV10-3 to TRBJ1-1; 11 bases match TRBD1. The J segment lost 4 bases and the V segment lost 5 bases, leaving 12 bases of the junction unmatched. Germline V gives CDR1 ENHRY, CDR2 SYGVKD. The length of the CDR3 is 17 residues. CDR3 protein: CAISFSGTGGAVTEAFF. The CDR3 nucleotides read TGTGCCATCAGTTTCTCCGGGACAGGGGGAGCGGTCACTGAAGCTTTCTTT.

The CDR3 DNA is TGTGCCAGCAGTTACTCTGCTCCGGGCAACACCGGGGAGCTGTTTTTT. This gives the protein CASSYSAPGNTGELFF. V is TRBV6-2 or TRBV6-3 and J is TRBJ2-2, with unresolved D. CDR3 size: 16 residues. CDR1 and CDR2 (germline): MNHEY, SVGEGT. V lost 0 bases, J lost 2 bases, and 10 bases lay in between.

This clonotype occurred many times. The chain is built from TRBV15 and TRBJ1-6, with a possible D match to TRBD1 (5 bases). With 0 bases removed from V and 7 bases from J, the gap between germline ends came to 10 bases. Germline V gene lookup returns CDR1 LNHNV and CDR2 YYDKDF (reference sequence). The CDR3 sequence is 15 residues long. The CDR3 protein is CATSREPGLNSPLHF. The CDR3 coding sequence is TGTGCCACCAGCAGAGAGCCAGGGTTAAATTCACCCCTCCACTTT.